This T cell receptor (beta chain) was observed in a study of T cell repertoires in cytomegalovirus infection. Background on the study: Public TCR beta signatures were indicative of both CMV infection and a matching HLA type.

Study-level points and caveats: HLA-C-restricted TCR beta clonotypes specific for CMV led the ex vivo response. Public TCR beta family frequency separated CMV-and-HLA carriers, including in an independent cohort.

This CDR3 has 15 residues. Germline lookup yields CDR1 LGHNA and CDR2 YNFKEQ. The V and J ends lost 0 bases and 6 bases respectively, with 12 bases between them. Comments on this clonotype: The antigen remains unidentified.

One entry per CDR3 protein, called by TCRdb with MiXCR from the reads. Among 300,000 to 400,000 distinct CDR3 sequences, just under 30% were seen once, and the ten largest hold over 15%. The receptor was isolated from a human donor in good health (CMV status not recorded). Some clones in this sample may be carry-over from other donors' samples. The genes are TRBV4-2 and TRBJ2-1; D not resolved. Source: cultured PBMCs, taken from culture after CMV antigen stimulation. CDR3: CASSQELSGFNEQFF. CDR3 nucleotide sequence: TGTGCCAGCAGCCAAGAATTGTCAGGATTCAATGAGCAGTTCTTC.